Listed here are 29 T cell receptor beta chains from one sample, sequenced in a study of beta chain features in type 1 diabetes (dated by TCRdb to the late 2010s). The library was made by the immunoSEQ multiplex PCR assay. The entire amount of isolated RNA was reverse transcribed using the High Capacity cDNA Reverse Transcription Kit, so the sequenced TCRB transcripts were expressed ones. The table comes from immuneACCESS by way of TCRdb, which keeps in-frame sequences with V and J called. Part of the clones is missing from these tables; in studies checked, under half for an unresolved V gene and the rest for unknown reasons. The sample includes 200,000 to 300,000 clones, with under 13% observed a single time. The ten largest clones represent 0.017% of the sample. General study outcomes and caveats: Type 1 diabetes patients showed a moderate but significant shortening of TCRB CDR3 length in all four CD4+ subsets.

These TCRs are of unknown antigen specificity. The sequenced sample consisted of naive CD4+ T cells from blood. The sample's cell subset or site label, decoded: true naive CD4+ T cells. All receptors derive from a man aged 25 to 40 with type 1 diabetes.

Remarks on this clone: Compared with germline, one end of the junction differs, possibly owing to a read error. The J gene is TRBJ2-5, the V gene TRBV7-2, with D maybe TRBD2 (6 bases). This CDR3 region has 14 residues. The germline V gene has CDR1 SGHTA and CDR2 FQGNSA. DNA of the CDR3: TGTGCCAGCAGATTAGGCCGGGAGATCGAGACCCAGTACTTC. It translates to CASRLGREIETQYF.

The chain joins TRBV2 to TRBJ2-7; 7 bases align to TRBD1. Unmatched junction bases numbered 7, after V lost 8 bases and J lost 3 bases. The V gene's germline CDR1 is SNHLY and CDR2 FYNNEI. This CDR3 is built from 13 residues. CDR3 DNA sequence: TGTGCCAGCTCCGGGACAGATCGCTACGAGCAGTACTTC. Protein: CASSGTDRYEQYF.

This clone turned up a few times. The chain links TRBV11-2 to TRBJ2-1; perhaps TRBD2 as D (5 bases). Germline V CDR1 and CDR2: SGHAT, FQNNGV. The CDR3 has 14 residues. V was clipped by 5 bases and J by 8 bases, with 16 bases between them. The DNA of the CDR3 is TGTGCCAGCAGCCAATGGGCCTACGGGGATGAGCAGTTCTTC. Translated, it gives CASSQWAYGDEQFF. Looking up the rest from reference TRBV11-2 and TRBJ2-1 gives the full variable domain: EAGVAQSPRYKIIEKRQSVAFWCNPISGHATLYWYQQILGQGPKLLIQFQNNGVVDDSQLPKDRFSAERLKGVDSTLKIQPAKLEDSAVYLCASSQWAYGDEQFFGPGTRLTVL.

This clone was found a few times. This chain links TRBV5-4 with TRBJ2-5; 11 bases fit TRBD1. The junction had 10 bases not matched to a gene; V was cut back by 4 bases and J by 5 bases. The CDR3 is made up of 16 amino acids. The germline V gene has CDR1 SGHNT and CDR2 YYREEE (reference sequence). The CDR3 bases are TGTGCCAGCAGCCAAGGGACAGGGGGTATAGGGGAGACCCAGTACTTC. Translated: CASSQGTGGIGETQYF.

The chain links TRBV12-5 to TRBJ1-2, with 7 positions matching TRBD1. CDR3 length: 13 amino acids. Germline V gives CDR1 LGHNT, CDR2 FRNRAP. Trimming removed 4 bases from V and 7 bases from J; junction bases left unmatched: 6. The CDR3 DNA reads as TGTGCTAGTGGTTGGAGACGACAGGGTGGCTACACCTTC. Protein: CASGWRRQGGYTF.

The chain couples TRBV5-4 to TRBJ2-5, with TRBD1 identical over 7 bases. Trimming cost V 3 bases and J 7 bases; bases outside gene matches: 9. Germline values: CDR1 SGHNT, CDR2 YYREEE (reference sequence). The CDR3 is 14 amino acids. CDR3 nucleotides: TGTGCCAGCAGCTCCCGACAGGGTTTCGGGACCCAGTACTTC. It codes for CASSSRQGFGTQYF.

The V call is TRBV27, the J call TRBJ1-2; 9 nucleotides align to TRBD1. The J segment lost 3 bases and the V segment lost 4 bases, leaving 9 bases of the junction unmatched. The CDR3 is made up of 16 amino acids. Germline V CDR1 and CDR2: MNHEY, SMNVEV (reference sequence). CDR3 nucleotide sequence: TGTGCCAGCAGTTGGACAGGGGCCAGAGGGTACTATGGCTACACCTTC. It yields the protein CASSWTGARGYYGYTF.

The rearrangement joins TRBV28 to TRBJ1-2; D is uncertain. The CDR3 consists of 12 residues. Between the trimmed V and J ends, which lost 5 bases and 5 bases, there was a span of 9 bases. CDR1 and CDR2 (germline): MDHEN, SYDVKM. The CDR3 sequence: CASSPAGYGYTF. Written as DNA, the CDR3 is TGTGCCAGCAGTCCAGCGGGTTATGGCTACACCTTC.

V is TRBV5-4 and J is TRBJ2-1, with 7 bases aligning to TRBD1. The CDR3 extends over 13 amino acids. Germline CDR1 and CDR2: SGHNT and YYREEE (reference sequence). After removal of 3 bases from V and 8 bases from J, the junction contained 5 bases not matched to a gene. CDR3: CASSSQGKDEQFF. DNA of the CDR3: TGTGCCAGCAGCTCACAGGGGAAGGATGAGCAGTTCTTC.

V gene TRBV2 combines with J gene TRBJ2-3; no reliable D call. V lost 10 bases to trimming and J lost 2 bases, with 7 bases between them. This CDR3 has 11 amino acids. Germline V gene data show CDR1 as SNHLY and CDR2 as FYNNEI. CDR3 coding DNA: TGTGCCAACAGACTCACAGATACGCAGTATTTT. Its translation: CANRLTDTQYF.

This rearrangement joins TRBV15 to TRBJ1-5, with 9 positions matching TRBD1. CDR3 length equals 20 residues. Germline values: CDR1 LNHNV, CDR2 YYDKDF (reference sequence). After removal of 3 bases from V and 2 bases from J, the junction contained 17 bases not matched to a gene. CDR3 sequence (DNA): TGTGCCACCAGCAGGGGACAGGGTAGCATCCGACCATTGGGCAATCAGCCCCAGCATTTT. This translates into CATSRGQGSIRPLGNQPQHF.

The V gene is TRBV28, the J gene TRBJ1-2; D not certain. Trimming left V 5 bases short and J 4 bases short, with 8 bases between. Germline CDR1 and CDR2: MDHEN and SYDVKM. The CDR3 runs 12 residues. The CDR3 protein is CASSPQVYGYTF. The DNA of the CDR3 is TGTGCCAGCAGTCCTCAGGTCTATGGCTACACCTTC.

This clone was observed a few times. V is TRBV9 and J is TRBJ2-4; TRBD2 agrees at 14 bases. This CDR3 has 19 amino acids. Germline V lookup: CDR1 SGDLS, CDR2 YYNGEE. Trimming at V came to 3 bases and at J to 1 base, leaving 9 bases not matched to a gene. This CDR3 is CASSAGTSGGPPAKNIQYF. DNA of the CDR3: TGTGCCAGCAGCGCTGGGACTAGCGGGGGCCCCCCGGCCAAAAACATTCAGTACTTC. Together with reference TRBV9 and TRBJ2-4, the CDR3 gives the full variable domain: DSGVTQTPKHLITATGQRVTLRCSPRSGDLSVYWYQQSLDQGLQFLIQYYNGEERAKGNILERFSAQQFPDLHSELNLSSLELGDSALYFCASSAGTSGGPPAKNIQYFGAGTRLSVL.

In the case of this clone: Other DNA sequences in this sample translate to the same CDR3. The genes are TRBV28 and TRBJ2-7; 9 positions agree with TRBD1. This CDR3 is 12 amino acids long. With 8 bases clipped from V and 1 base from J, the junction kept 0 bases outside the gene matches. The germline CDR1 and CDR2 sequences are MDHEN and SYDVKM. DNA for the CDR3: TGTGCCAGCGGGACAGGGTCCTACGAGCAGTACTTC. This sequence encodes CASGTGSYEQYF.

A few counts support this clone. The V call is TRBV27, the J call TRBJ1-5, with D perhaps TRBD1 (6 bases). The V and J ends lost 5 bases and 7 bases respectively, with 15 bases between them. The CDR3 totals 14 residues. Germline CDR1 and CDR2: MNHEY and SMNVEV (reference sequence). CDR3 DNA: TGTGCCAGCAGTCAGTCAGGGGCGTGGCAGCCCCAGCATTTT. As protein: CASSQSGAWQPQHF.

This rearrangement joins TRBV11-1 to TRBJ1-2; 7 nucleotides line up with TRBD1. The germline V gene has CDR1 SGHAT and CDR2 FQDESV (reference sequence). J was trimmed by 6 bases and V by 5 bases; bases with no gene match: 9. The CDR3 extends over 14 amino acids. The CDR3 DNA reads TGTGCCAGCAGCCCACAACCGACAGGGCATGGCTACACCTTC. This sequence encodes CASSPQPTGHGYTF.

The chain couples TRBV5-1 to TRBJ2-1; TRBD2 matches 7 bases. The CDR3 is 16 amino acids. V dropped 4 bases and J dropped 3; count of bases not matched to a gene: 10. Germline loops: CDR1 SGHRS, CDR2 YFSETQ. CDR3 nucleotides: TGCGCCAGCAGCCCCACGGGACTACGCCTCTACAATGAGCAGTTCTTC. This translates into CASSPTGLRLYNEQFF.

The V call is TRBV19, the J call TRBJ2-1; 7 bases match TRBD2. This CDR3 contains 16 residues. Germline V gene sequence: CDR1 LNHDA, CDR2 SQIVND (reference sequence). V gave up 7 bases and J gave up 4 bases; unmatched junction bases: 13. The CDR3 loop reads CASTPFSQRGYNEQFF. The CDR3 bases are TGTGCCAGTACGCCGTTCTCTCAGCGGGGATACAATGAGCAGTTCTTC.

This clone has a handful of counts. This rearrangement joins TRBV2 to TRBJ2-5; 10 nucleotides agree with TRBD1. The length of the CDR3 is 13 residues. The V and J ends lost 4 bases and 5 bases, in that order; junction bases with no gene match: 1. Germline V gene sequence: CDR1 SNHLY, CDR2 FYNNEI. CDR3 coding DNA: TGTGCCAGCAGTGCGGGACAGGGGGAGACCCAGTACTTC. As protein: CASSAGQGETQYF. Combining the CDR3 with reference TRBV2 and TRBJ2-5 gives the whole variable domain EPEVTQTPSHQVTQMGQEVILRCVPISNHLYFYWYRQILGQKVEFLVSFYNNEISEKSEIFDDQFSVERPDGSNFTLKIRSTKLEDSAMYFCASSAGQGETQYFGPGTRLLVL.

The chain combines TRBV5-4 with TRBJ2-5; 10 bases are a match to TRBD2. The CDR3 extends over 15 amino acids. Germline V gives CDR1 SGHNT, CDR2 YYREEE (reference sequence). The V and J ends lost 4 bases and 2 bases, in that order; junction bases with no gene match: 5. In DNA, the CDR3 is TGTGCCAGCAGCGGAGCGGGGGGGCAACAAGAGACCCAGTACTTC. Protein sequence: CASSGAGGQQETQYF.

The J gene is TRBJ2-7, the V gene TRBV11-2; D perhaps matches TRBD2 (7 bases). Per germline, CDR1 SGHAT and CDR2 FQNNGV. The length of the CDR3 is 15 residues. Trimming pared 4 bases from V and 5 bases from J, leaving 18 bases between. In DNA form, the CDR3 reads TGTGCCAGCAGCTGGGGAAGTACGGGGGGCCACGAGCAGTACTTC. This codes for CASSWGSTGGHEQYF.

This clone was seen a few times. The chain is built from TRBV7-9 and TRBJ1-1; TRBD1 matches at 7 bases. Germline V gene data show CDR1 as SEHNR and CDR2 as FQNEAQ (reference sequence). J was trimmed by 1 base and V by 5 bases; bases with no gene match: 10. The CDR3 consists of 16 residues. The CDR3 sequence: CASSRTGRLKNTEAFF. Written as DNA, the CDR3 is TGTGCCAGCAGCCGGACAGGCAGACTAAAGAACACTGAAGCTTTCTTT.

The sample holds a few counts of this clone. The rearrangement uses TRBV14 and TRBJ1-3; D uncertain. Germline CDR1 and CDR2: SGHDN and FVKESK. The CDR3 spans 16 residues. The germline V and J ends were trimmed by 0 bases and 1 base, with 10 bases remaining between them. The DNA for the CDR3 is TGTGCCAGCAGCCAAGATTCGGCGCGGTCTGGAAACACCATATATTTT. It yields the protein CASSQDSARSGNTIYF.

This clone occurred a few times. This chain uses TRBV19 with TRBJ2-4; D possibly corresponds to TRBD1 (6 bases). Germline loops: CDR1 LNHDA, CDR2 SQIVND (reference sequence). The V end lost 1 base, the J end lost 8 bases, and 12 bases lay between the germline ends. This CDR3 has 14 amino acids. CDR3 sequence: CASSIVPRGDIQYF. The CDR3 DNA follows: TGTGCCAGTAGTATAGTACCCAGGGGAGACATTCAGTACTTC.

This clone was detected only a few times. In nucleotides, the CDR3 is TGCAGCGGAGAGAACACTGAAGCTTTCTTT. Translated: CSGENTEAFF. The rearrangement joins TRBV29-1 to TRBJ1-1; D not resolved. The CDR3 totals 10 residues. CDR1 is SQVTM and CDR2 is ANQGSEA in the germline V gene. Trimming removed 7 bases from V and 1 base from J, with 4 bases in between.

This clone was recorded only once. The CDR3 protein is CATSRDPAGTYEQYF. DNA of the CDR3: TGTGCCACCAGCAGAGATCCAGCGGGAACCTACGAGCAGTACTTC. The V and J genes are TRBV15 and TRBJ2-7; TRBD2 agrees at 7 bases. This CDR3 comprises 15 residues. The V gene's germline CDR1 is LNHNV and CDR2 YYDKDF (reference sequence). V was clipped by 0 bases and J by 2 bases; unmatched bases: 4.

The chain joins TRBV9 to TRBJ2-3; 8 bases align to TRBD1. Losses at the gene ends were 4 bases for V and 5 bases for J; bases not matched to a gene: 9. Germline-derived CDR1 and CDR2 are SGDLS and YYNGEE. The CDR3 runs 15 residues. DNA of the CDR3: TGTGCCAGCAGCACAGGGCAGGGGGCAGGAGATACGCAGTATTTT. Encoded protein: CASSTGQGAGDTQYF.

The table lists this clone with a few counts. The chain employs TRBV10-3 and TRBJ1-4; 9 positions agree with TRBD1. There are 13 residues in the CDR3. Germline lookup yields CDR1 ENHRY and CDR2 SYGVKD. V shed 10 bases and J 8 bases; nucleotides not matched to a gene: 8. The CDR3 nucleotides read TGTGCCACTACAGGGGGCCTACAAGAAAAACTGTTTTTT. Its protein product is CATTGGLQEKLFF.

This clone was seen only a few times. V usage is TRBV11-2 and J usage is TRBJ2-5; D perhaps matches TRBD2 (5 bases). Trimming shortened V by 5 bases and J by 2 bases, and 12 bases separated the two germline ends. This CDR3 has 14 residues. CDR1 SGHAT and CDR2 FQNNGV come from the germline V gene. The DNA for the CDR3 is TGTGCCAGCAGCCCTAACCCGGGACAAGAGACCCAGTACTTC. Its protein is CASSPNPGQETQYF.